What follows are 3 T cell receptor beta chains derived from one specimen sequenced in a study of blood T cells in healthy people across ages (dated by TCRdb to between 2014 and 2017). Library creation used 5' RACE. The data were produced on an Illumina HiSeq 2500. A second PCR of roughly 7 to 11 cycles was performed with a sample-barcoded 5' primer and a J-beta primer mix. TCRdb reworked the public reads: Q25 trimming with fastp, MiXCR clone assembly, productive beta chains retained. All rows with the same CDR3 protein become a single entry with the most common DNA and genes. The sample records about 1.6 million distinct CDR3 sequences, about 35% of which are singletons. The ten largest account for around 11% of the sample. Sequenced material: blood. These receptors were taken from a woman in her 30s in good health.

The sample holds a few counts of this clonotype. The rearrangement uses TRBV7-6 and TRBJ2-7, with TRBD2 matching over 9 bases. Germline CDR1 SGHVS, CDR2 FNYEAQ. With 3 bases clipped from V and 4 bases from J, the junction kept 10 bases outside the gene matches. The CDR3 is made up of 16 amino acids. CDR3 DNA sequence: TGTGCCAGCAGCTTGAGTAGCGGGAGTGGTTTGTACGAGCAGTACTTC. Protein: CASSLSSGSGLYEQYF.

This chain links TRBV2 with TRBJ2-3, with D possibly matching TRBD2 (6 bases). The CDR3 has 15 residues. Germline lookup yields CDR1 SNHLY and CDR2 FYNNEI. The V gene lost 3 bases and the J gene lost 0 bases, with 10 bases spanning the gap. The CDR3 nucleotides are TGTGCCAGCAGTGATCCGGCGGGAAGCACAGATACGCAGTATTTT. Translating it yields CASSDPAGSTDTQYF.

V usage is TRBV29-1 and J usage is TRBJ2-5, with 8 nucleotides matching TRBD2. Germline trimming cut 6 bases from V and 5 bases from J; bases unmatched to any gene: 8. The CDR3 is 13 amino acids. Germline V gene lookup returns CDR1 SQVTM and CDR2 ANQGSEA. The CDR3 DNA reads TGCAGCGTGGGTTCAGCGGGGGTGGAGACCCAGTACTTC. Its translation is CSVGSAGVETQYF.